A selection of T cell receptor beta chains follows, all from one sample in a study of cytomegalovirus exposure and HLA in healthy donors. Repertoires were generated with immunoSEQ multiplex PCR, while TCRdb's copy carries only in-frame clones and drops some. The sample lists under 150,000 clones, 78% occurring once. Sequences were obtained from PBMCs. These receptors were obtained from a male donor in good health and CMV-seronegative. CDR3s include the opening cysteine and the closing phenylalanine or tryptophan. The order of the fields is J gene, V gene, clone size, D gene, CDR3 protein, CDR3 DNA. D genes are given only for firm matches. Part of the rows lack a size; the others show once, few, many or a class for expanded clones.

>TRBJ2-1|TRBV7-2|NA|NA
CASSRRTPNAGEQFF
TGTGCCAGCAGCCGACGGACACCCAACGCTGGAGAGCAGTTCTTC
>TRBJ2-1|TRBV5-5|few|TRBD2
CASSWERGPISNEQFF
TGTGCCAGCAGCTGGGAGCGGGGGCCAATCTCCAATGAGCAGTTCTTC
>TRBJ2-7|TRBV7-9|NA|NA
CASSLVGGSYEQYF
TGTGCCAGCAGCTTAGTGGGAGGCTCCTACGAGCAGTACTTC
>TRBJ2-7|TRBV10-3|NA|NA
CAITDTSSYEQYF
TGTGCCATCACGGACACGAGCTCCTACGAGCAGTACTTC
>TRBJ2-1|TRBV5-1|NA|NA
CASRDIQGSYNEQFF
TGCGCCAGCAGAGATATACAGGGCTCCTACAATGAGCAGTTCTTC
>TRBJ1-4|TRBV7-2|NA|NA
CASSLVSGRGGSVVEKLFF
TGTGCCAGCAGCTTAGTCTCGGGCAGGGGTGGGAGCGTGGTTGAAAAACTGTTTTTT
>TRBJ1-5|TRBV6-5|once|NA
CASTPAGQGNQPQHF
TGTGCCAGCACCCCGGCAGGTCAAGGAAATCAGCCCCAGCATTTT
>TRBJ2-1|TRBV18|NA|TRBD1
CASSPTGGSYNEQFF
TGTGCCAGCTCGCCCACAGGGGGCTCCTACAATGAGCAGTTCTTC
>TRBJ2-2|TRBV29-1|NA|NA
CSVDSDTGELFF
TGCAGCGTTGATTCAGACACCGGGGAGCTGTTTTTT
>TRBJ1-4|TRBV4-1|NA|NA
CASSQWVGQFEKLFF
TGCGCCAGCAGCCAATGGGTCGGACAGTTTGAAAAACTGTTTTTT
>TRBJ1-2|TRBV9|NA|TRBD1
CASSVRDRVVGGYGYTF
TGTGCCAGCAGCGTTCGGGACAGGGTTGTAGGGGGCTATGGCTACACCTTC
>TRBJ1-2|TRBV5-1|NA|TRBD1
CASSARTGVNYGYTF
TGCGCCAGCAGCGCCCGGACAGGGGTTAACTATGGCTACACCTTC
>TRBJ1-2|TRBV27|once|NA
CASSLVGGVRFYTF
TGTGCCAGCAGTTTGGTAGGCGGAGTACGATTCTACACCTTC
>TRBJ1-5|TRBV28|NA|TRBD1
CASSSQGDDQPQHF
TGTGCCAGCAGTTCGCAGGGGGATGATCAGCCCCAGCATTTT
>TRBJ1-2|TRBV7-2|NA|NA
CASSLRDPFYGYTF
TGTGCCAGCAGCTTGCGGGACCCCTTCTATGGCTACACCTTC